The entry that follows covers one T cell receptor (beta chain) sequence. No cognate antigen has been identified for it. From each donor, a roughly 2.3 ml peripheral blood sample was drawn into PAXgene tubes and stored at -80 degrees C. Total RNA was isolated from whole blood with the PAXgene blood miRNA kit on an automated QIAcube, without T cell sorting. Peripheral blood from monozygotic twin pairs who were concordant or discordant for inflammatory bowel disease underwent deep TCRalpha and TCRbeta repertoire profiling using unique molecular barcoding. For every twin pair, smoking habits were documented, and each individual was categorised as a current, former or never smoker. Libraries were constructed by 5' RACE. Preparation of each TCR library used approximately 4,000 ng of total RNA. For each sample, cDNA synthesis with SMARTScribe reverse transcriptase was split into eight separate reactions. During cDNA synthesis, template switching introduced unique molecular identifiers that contained a 6-nucleotide sample barcode. Two nested PCRs of approximately 16 and 10 cycles amplified the TCRalpha and TCRbeta cDNA, and bead purification followed each PCR. Before amplification, the cDNA was treated with uracil DNA-glycosylase and purified using the QIAquick PCR purification kit. The second PCR added Illumina TruSeq-compatible adapters along with sample-specific barcodes. Library quality and concentration were assessed using TapeStation and Qubit, and 4.5 to 5.5 ng of each library was pooled. Sequencing of pooled libraries was carried out on an Illumina HiSeq2500 single-index Rapid Run using 2 x 100 bp reads and custom sequencing primers. The study's own analysis went as follows. MiGEC version 1.2.6 was used for UMI-based consensus assembly to correct PCR and sequencing errors. V(D)J alignment, clonotype assembly and CDR3 extraction were performed with MiXCR version 2.1.1. Normalisation of gene usage, clonotype sharing and MAIT/NKT TCR abundance was achieved by analysing the top 1000, 10 000 and 20 000 clonotypes per sample. After downsampling to 27 000 UMIs, diversity was calculated as the inverse Simpson index using the vegan R package. Paired Mann-Whitney U tests were applied to discordant twin pairs, with Benjamini-Hochberg correction for multiple testing. The reads, reprocessed by TCRdb, yield one row per CDR3 protein sequence and no DNA. TCRdb, rather than the study authors, made the V and J calls. The table held for this sample gives approximately 330,000 distinct CDR3 sequences. The top ten constitute 2% to 2.5% of the sample.

The data are from a study of monozygotic twins with inflammatory bowel disease (dated by TCRdb to between 2018 and 2021). Regarding the research as a whole: The full study comprised about 28 monozygotic twin pairs: nine German pairs (four IBD-concordant, five IBD-discordant) and 19 IBD-discordant Danish pairs. Within discordant pairs, disease-associated traits were sought mainly by comparing IBD patients with their genetically identical healthy co-twins. Each individual had, on average, about 151 000 unique TCRalpha sequences and 181 000 unique TCRbeta sequences available for analysis.

Study-wide findings and limitations: Differing immunosuppressive treatments among patients may have added background noise and inter-individual variability to the repertoires. Distinction between different T cell subtypes could not be achieved in the analysis. The results gave no support for a single strong signal or clonotype linked to IBD. No difference in repertoire similarity was observed between concordant and discordant twins, possibly owing to limited statistical power. TCRbeta repertoire diversity, by inverse Simpson index, was decreased in IBD patients compared with their healthy co-twins. Compared with healthy twins, IBD patients had fewer clonotypes in common with other individuals, a difference most pronounced in patients showing signs of disease activity.

Reading from cysteine to phenylalanine, the CDR3 counts 13 amino acids. The coding DNA is unavailable. The germline V gene encodes CDR1 DFQATT and CDR2 SNEGSKA (reference sequence). Sequencing was carried out using blood. The chain uses TRBV20-1 and TRBJ2-3; TCRdb indicates TRBD2, and absent DNA this call remains unverified. The receptor was derived from a human donor with ulcerative colitis or Crohn's disease, or a healthy co-twin of an affected twin (not recorded which). CDR3 protein: CSASGRAVDTQYF.